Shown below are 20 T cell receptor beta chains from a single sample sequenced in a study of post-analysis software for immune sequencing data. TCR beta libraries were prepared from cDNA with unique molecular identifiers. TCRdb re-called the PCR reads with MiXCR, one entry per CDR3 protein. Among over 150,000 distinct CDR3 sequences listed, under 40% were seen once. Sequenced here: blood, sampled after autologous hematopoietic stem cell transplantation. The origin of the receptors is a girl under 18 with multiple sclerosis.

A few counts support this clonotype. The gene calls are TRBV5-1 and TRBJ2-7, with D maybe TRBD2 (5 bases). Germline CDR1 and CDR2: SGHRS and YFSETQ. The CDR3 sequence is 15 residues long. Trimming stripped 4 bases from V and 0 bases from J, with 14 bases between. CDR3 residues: CASSPGLTLSYEQYF. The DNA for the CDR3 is TGCGCCAGCAGCCCCGGACTCACGCTCTCCTACGAGCAGTACTTC.

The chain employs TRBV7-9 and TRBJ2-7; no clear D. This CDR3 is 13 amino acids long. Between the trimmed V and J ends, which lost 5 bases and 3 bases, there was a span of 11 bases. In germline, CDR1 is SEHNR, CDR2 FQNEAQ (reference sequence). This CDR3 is CASSQSFLYEQYF. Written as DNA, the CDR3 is TGTGCCAGCAGCCAATCGTTCCTCTACGAGCAGTACTTC.

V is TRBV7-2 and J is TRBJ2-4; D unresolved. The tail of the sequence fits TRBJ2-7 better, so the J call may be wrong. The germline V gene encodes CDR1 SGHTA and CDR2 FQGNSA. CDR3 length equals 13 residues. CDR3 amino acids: CASSLDTTYEQYF. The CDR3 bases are TGTGCCAGCAGCTTAGACACCACCTACGAGCAGTACTTC.

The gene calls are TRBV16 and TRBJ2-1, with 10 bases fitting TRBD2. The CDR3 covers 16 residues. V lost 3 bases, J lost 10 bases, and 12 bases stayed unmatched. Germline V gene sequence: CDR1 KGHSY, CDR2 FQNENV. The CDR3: CASSHSSGGGLSEQFF. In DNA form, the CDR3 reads TGTGCCAGCAGCCACTCCAGCGGGGGGGGACTTAGCGAGCAGTTCTTC.

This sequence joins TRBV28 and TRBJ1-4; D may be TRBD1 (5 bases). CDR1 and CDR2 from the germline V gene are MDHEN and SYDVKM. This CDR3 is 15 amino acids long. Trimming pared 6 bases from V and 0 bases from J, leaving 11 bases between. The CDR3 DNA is TGTGCCAGCAGACAGGTTCCGGCAACTAATGAAAAACTGTTTTTT. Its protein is CASRQVPATNEKLFF.

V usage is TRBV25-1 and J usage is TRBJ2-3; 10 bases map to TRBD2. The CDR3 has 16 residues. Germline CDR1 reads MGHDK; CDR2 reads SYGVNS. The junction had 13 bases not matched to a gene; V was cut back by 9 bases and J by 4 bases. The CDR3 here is CAREKRTSGRADTQYF. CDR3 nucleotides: TGTGCCAGGGAGAAGCGGACTAGCGGAAGAGCAGATACGCAGTATTTT.

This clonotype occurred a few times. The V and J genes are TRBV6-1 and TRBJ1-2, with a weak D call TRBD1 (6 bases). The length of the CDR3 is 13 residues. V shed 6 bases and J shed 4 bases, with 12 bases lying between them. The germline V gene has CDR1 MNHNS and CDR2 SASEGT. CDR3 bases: TGTGCCAGCAGGAGTTCAGGGGTCTATGGCTACACCTTC. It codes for CASRSSGVYGYTF.

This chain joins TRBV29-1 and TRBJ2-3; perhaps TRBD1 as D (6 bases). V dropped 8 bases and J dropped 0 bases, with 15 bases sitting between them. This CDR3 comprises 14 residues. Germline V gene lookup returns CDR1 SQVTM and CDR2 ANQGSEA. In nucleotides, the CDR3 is TGCAGCATACAGGGTTCCTTTAGCACAGATACGCAGTATTTT. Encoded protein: CSIQGSFSTDTQYF.

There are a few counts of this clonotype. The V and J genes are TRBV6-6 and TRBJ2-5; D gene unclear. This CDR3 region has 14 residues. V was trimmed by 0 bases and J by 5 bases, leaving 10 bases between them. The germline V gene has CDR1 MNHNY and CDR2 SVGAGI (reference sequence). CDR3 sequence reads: CASSYSLEPETQYF. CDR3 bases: TGTGCCAGCAGTTACTCGCTAGAGCCGGAGACCCAGTACTTC.

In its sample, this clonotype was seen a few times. CDR3 sequence reads: CSAGGLRGRSYNEQFF. CDR3 DNA: TGCAGCGCCGGGGGGCTGCGGGGGAGATCCTACAATGAGCAGTTCTTC. The rearrangement uses TRBV29-1 and TRBJ2-1; weak D call: TRBD2 (7 bases). Per the germline V gene, CDR1 is SQVTM and CDR2 is ANQGSEA. V was pared by 7 bases and J by 1 base, with 20 bases between. The CDR3 is made up of 16 amino acids.

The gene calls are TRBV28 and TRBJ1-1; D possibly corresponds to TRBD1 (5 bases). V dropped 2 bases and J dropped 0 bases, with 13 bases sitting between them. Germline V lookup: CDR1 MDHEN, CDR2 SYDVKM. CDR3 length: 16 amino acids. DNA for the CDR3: TGTGCCAGCAGTTTAATTAGGGGAAGGGTGAACACTGAAGCTTTCTTT. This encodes CASSLIRGRVNTEAFF. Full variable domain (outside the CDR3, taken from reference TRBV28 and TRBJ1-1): DVKVTQSSRYLVKRTGEKVFLECVQDMDHENMFWYRQDPGLGLRLIYFSYDVKMKEKGDIPEGYSVSREKKERFSLILESASTNQTSMYLCASSLIRGRVNTEAFFGQGTRLTVV.

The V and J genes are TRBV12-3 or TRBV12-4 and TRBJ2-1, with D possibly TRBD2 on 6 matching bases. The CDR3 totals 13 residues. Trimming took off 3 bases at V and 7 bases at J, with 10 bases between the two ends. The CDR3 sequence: CASSLTRCNEQFF. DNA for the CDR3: TGTGCCAGCAGTTTGACTAGATGTAATGAGCAGTTCTTC.

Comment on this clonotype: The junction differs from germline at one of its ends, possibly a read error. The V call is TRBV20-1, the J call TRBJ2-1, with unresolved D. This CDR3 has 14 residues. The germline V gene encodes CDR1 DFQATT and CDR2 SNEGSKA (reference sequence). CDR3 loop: CSARVGANPNDQFF. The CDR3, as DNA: TGCAGTGCTAGAGTGGGCGCCAACCCTAATGATCAGTTCTTC.

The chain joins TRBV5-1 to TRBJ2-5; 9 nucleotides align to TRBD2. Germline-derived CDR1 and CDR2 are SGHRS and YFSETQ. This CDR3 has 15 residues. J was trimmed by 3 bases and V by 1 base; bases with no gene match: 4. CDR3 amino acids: CASSLLAGIEETQYF. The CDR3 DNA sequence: TGCGCCAGCAGCTTGCTAGCGGGGATAGAAGAGACCCAGTACTTC.

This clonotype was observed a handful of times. CDR3 sequence: CASSTRVQPLYNEQFF. CDR3 coding DNA: TGTGCCAGCAGCACTAGGGTGCAGCCTCTCTACAATGAGCAGTTCTTC. The J gene is TRBJ2-1, the V gene TRBV11-2, with D perhaps TRBD2 (5 bases). V was cut by 5 bases and J by 3 bases, with 17 bases left in between. This CDR3 contains 16 residues. CDR1 and CDR2 (germline): SGHAT, FQNNGV.

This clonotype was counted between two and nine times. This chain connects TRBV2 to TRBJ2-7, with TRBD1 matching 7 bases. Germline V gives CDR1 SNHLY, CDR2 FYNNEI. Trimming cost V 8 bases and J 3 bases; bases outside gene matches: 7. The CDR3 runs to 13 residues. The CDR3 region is CASSGDRLYEQYF. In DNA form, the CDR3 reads TGTGCCAGCTCCGGGGACAGACTCTACGAGCAGTACTTC.

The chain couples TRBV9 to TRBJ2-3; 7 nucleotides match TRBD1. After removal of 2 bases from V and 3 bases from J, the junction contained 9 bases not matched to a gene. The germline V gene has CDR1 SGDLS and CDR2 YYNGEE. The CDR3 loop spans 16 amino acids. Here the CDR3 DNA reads TGTGCCAGCAGCGTTTCGACAGGGTTAAATACAGATACGCAGTATTTT. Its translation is CASSVSTGLNTDTQYF.

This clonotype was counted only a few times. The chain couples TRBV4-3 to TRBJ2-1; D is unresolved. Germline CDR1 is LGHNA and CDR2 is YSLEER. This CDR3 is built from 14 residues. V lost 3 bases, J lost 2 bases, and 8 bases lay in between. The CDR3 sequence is CASSHSGPYNEQFF. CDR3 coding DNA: TGCGCCAGCAGCCATTCCGGCCCCTACAATGAGCAGTTCTTC.

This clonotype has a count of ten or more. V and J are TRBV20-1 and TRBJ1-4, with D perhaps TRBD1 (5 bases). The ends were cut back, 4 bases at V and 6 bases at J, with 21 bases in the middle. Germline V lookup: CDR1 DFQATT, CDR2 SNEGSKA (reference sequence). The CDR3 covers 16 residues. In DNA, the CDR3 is TGCAGTGCTACCCATCCCCAAGGGGCCGACCATGAAAAACTGTTTTTT. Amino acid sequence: CSATHPQGADHEKLFF.

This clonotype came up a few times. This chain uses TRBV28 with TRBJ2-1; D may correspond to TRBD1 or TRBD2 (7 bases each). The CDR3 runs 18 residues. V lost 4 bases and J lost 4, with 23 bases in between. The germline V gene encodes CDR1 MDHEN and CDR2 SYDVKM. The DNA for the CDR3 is TGTGCCAGCAGTTCAGGGGGGGCAGAGTTAAAGTTATACAATGAGCAGTTCTTC. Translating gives CASSSGGAELKLYNEQFF.